The present TCR beta chain was sequenced within a study of response to subunit inactivated influenza vaccine. Regarding the study as a whole: Each seasonal influenza vaccination recruits few new T cells, the authors suggested.

Germline lookup yields CDR1 SGHRS and CDR2 YFSETQ. The CDR3 contains 16 residues. The ends were cut back, 3 bases at V and 1 base at J, with 17 bases in the middle. TCRdb passed the RT-PCR reads through MiXCR, listing each CDR3 protein once. The sample holds around 850,000 distinct CDR3 sequences, 15% to 20% seen once. This clonotype was seen more than once but under ten times. Its target is not known. The chain combines TRBV5-1 with TRBJ2-7; D perhaps matches TRBD1 (6 bases). The source is a man aged 50 or older who received an inactivated influenza vaccine. The sample here was PBMCs from blood, taken 4 to 6 days after vaccination. The CDR3 sequence: CASSYSQLQGSYEQYF. The CDR3 DNA sequence: TGCGCCAGCAGCTACTCCCAATTACAGGGATCCTACGAGCAGTACTTC.